Shown below are 28 T cell receptor beta chains from a single sample sequenced in a study of T cell responses to AZD1222 COVID-19 vaccine. The protocol was immunoSEQ multiplex PCR, while the TCRdb copy is restricted to in-frame clones and leaves out a portion. Of 100,000 to 150,000 clones listed, approximately 89% are singletons. Specimen: peripheral blood, collected on day 0 of AZD1222 vaccination. The receptor set was obtained from an adult in good health.

The rearrangement links TRBV10-3 to TRBJ2-5; TRBD1 agrees at 11 bases. Trimming at V came to 6 bases and at J to 2 bases, leaving 2 bases not matched to a gene. Germline loops: CDR1 ENHRY, CDR2 SYGVKD. The CDR3 sequence is 14 residues long. The CDR3 sequence is CAIRGTGGQETQYF. The DNA for the CDR3 is TGTGCCATCAGAGGGACAGGGGGTCAAGAGACCCAGTACTTC.

This clone was detected a few times. The V gene is TRBV19, the J gene TRBJ1-1, with 8 positions matching TRBD1. The CDR3 covers 13 residues. Germline V gene sequence: CDR1 LNHDA, CDR2 SQIVND (reference sequence). J gave up 0 bases and V 10 bases, and 4 bases lay outside the gene matches. The CDR3 here is CATLDRVNTEAFF. The CDR3 DNA reads as TGTGCCACCCTGGACAGGGTGAACACTGAAGCTTTCTTT. The complete variable domain, with remaining parts taken from reference TRBV19 and TRBJ1-1, reads DGGITQSPKYLFRKEGQNVTLSCEQNLNHDAMYWYRQDPGQGLRLIYYSQIVNDFQKGDIAEGYSVSREKKESFPLTVTSAQKNPTAFYLCATLDRVNTEAFFGQGTRLTVV.

This clone was seen a single time. The rearrangement links TRBV5-5 to TRBJ1-5; 8 nucleotides agree with TRBD1. The CDR3 totals 16 residues. With V trimmed by 0 bases and J by 3 bases, 5 bases remained unmatched. Germline CDR1 and CDR2: SGHKS and YYEKEE (reference sequence). The CDR3: CASSLAWDRNNQPQHF. The CDR3 DNA sequence: TGTGCCAGCAGCTTGGCCTGGGACAGGAACAATCAGCCCCAGCATTTT.

The chain joins TRBV4-1 to TRBJ1-2; a weak D match, TRBD1 (5 bases). The CDR3 length is 16 residues. The germline V gene has CDR1 MGHRA and CDR2 YSYEKL. Trimming left V 0 bases short and J 4 bases short, with 15 bases between. CDR3 coding DNA: TGCGCCAGCAGCCAAGATCCAGCAGGGAGTGCCTATGGCTACACCTTC. This translates into CASSQDPAGSAYGYTF.

The chain carries TRBV7-9 and TRBJ1-5; D is possibly TRBD1 (5 bases). V lost 5 bases and J lost 5, with 22 bases in between. Germline V gene lookup returns CDR1 SEHNR and CDR2 FQNEAQ (reference sequence). The CDR3 runs 17 residues. CDR3 sequence: CASSKGGYGGGYQPQHF. In DNA, the CDR3 is TGTGCCAGCAGCAAAGGCGGTTATGGTGGGGGATATCAGCCCCAGCATTTT.

Written as DNA, the CDR3 is TGCGCCAGCAGCCAAGATGACAGGGGTGTCACTGAAGCTTTCTTT. Amino acids: CASSQDDRGVTEAFF. This chain joins TRBV4-1 and TRBJ1-1, with 8 positions matching TRBD1. Germline CDR1 MGHRA, CDR2 YSYEKL. Trimming removed 0 bases from V and 4 bases from J; junction bases left unmatched: 4. This CDR3 is built from 15 residues.

The rearrangement links TRBV6-6 to TRBJ2-5; a possible D gene is TRBD1 (5 bases). V was pared by 6 bases and J by 2 bases, with 10 bases between. Looked up from germline, CDR1 is MNHNY and CDR2 is SVGAGI (reference sequence). This CDR3 is built from 13 residues. Here the CDR3 reads CASRYRFQETQYF. The CDR3 DNA reads TGTGCCAGCAGATACAGGTTTCAAGAGACCCAGTACTTC.

The chain combines TRBV12-3 or TRBV12-4 with TRBJ1-1; no reliable D call. This CDR3 is 13 amino acids long. V was clipped by 3 bases and J by 7 bases, with 12 bases between them. The CDR3 DNA reads as TGTGCCAGCAGTTTCCCTCCTCAGTTTGAAGCTTTCTTT. This translates into CASSFPPQFEAFF.

This sequence joins TRBV18 and TRBJ2-1; 12 nucleotides match TRBD2. This CDR3 has 16 amino acids. V shed 3 bases and J 9 bases; nucleotides not matched to a gene: 9. Per the germline V gene, CDR1 is KGHSH and CDR2 is LQKENI. The CDR3 bases are TGTGCCAGCTCACCCGCGACTAGCGGGGGAACGATTGAGCAGTTCTTC. Translated: CASSPATSGGTIEQFF.

The chain employs TRBV18 and TRBJ1-1, with TRBD1 matching over 11 bases. In germline, CDR1 is KGHSH, CDR2 LQKENI. V shed 0 bases, J shed 5 bases, and the junction held 2 bases outside the gene matches. The CDR3 runs to 15 residues. This CDR3 reads CASSPPGTGGTEAFF. The DNA for the CDR3 is TGTGCCAGCTCACCACCCGGGACAGGGGGGACTGAAGCTTTCTTT.

The chain carries TRBV19 and TRBJ2-1, with 9 bases matching TRBD2. Looked up from germline, CDR1 is LNHDA and CDR2 is SQIVND (reference sequence). The CDR3 runs 15 residues. Trimming cost V 5 bases and J 6 bases; bases outside gene matches: 8. The CDR3 region is CASSWLAGVANEQFF. The CDR3 bases are TGTGCCAGTAGTTGGTTAGCGGGAGTGGCCAATGAGCAGTTCTTC. Full variable domain (missing parts from reference TRBV19 and TRBJ2-1): DGGITQSPKYLFRKEGQNVTLSCEQNLNHDAMYWYRQDPGQGLRLIYYSQIVNDFQKGDIAEGYSVSREKKESFPLTVTSAQKNPTAFYLCASSWLAGVANEQFFGPGTRLTVL.

The genes are TRBV30 and TRBJ2-1; TRBD2 aligns across 7 bases. Losses at the gene ends were 4 bases for V and 6 bases for J; bases not matched to a gene: 9. This CDR3 comprises 14 residues. Germline V gene sequence: CDR1 GTSNPN, CDR2 SVGIG (reference sequence). CDR3: CAWIMAGVFNEQFF. CDR3 sequence (DNA): TGTGCCTGGATTATGGCGGGAGTATTCAATGAGCAGTTCTTC.

This chain connects TRBV11-2 to TRBJ2-7; D is possibly TRBD2 (6 bases). Germline CDR1 and CDR2: SGHAT and FQNNGV. The V and J ends lost 5 bases and 4 bases respectively, with 21 bases between them. This CDR3 has 16 amino acids. Here the CDR3 DNA reads TGTGCCAGCAGCCCCCTCTCCCGGACTACTTCGTACGAGCAGTACTTC. It codes for CASSPLSRTTSYEQYF.

V gene TRBV7-2 combines with J gene TRBJ1-3, with unresolved D. The V end lost 3 bases, the J end lost 0 bases, and 6 bases lay between the germline ends. The CDR3 has 14 residues. The germline gives CDR1 SGHTA, CDR2 FQGNSA. In DNA form, the CDR3 reads TGTGCCAGCAGCTTCGGTAGCTCTGGAAACACCATATATTTT. This gives the protein CASSFGSSGNTIYF.

This clone was counted a few times. The rearrangement uses TRBV15 and TRBJ1-4; D might be TRBD1 (5 bases). Germline lookup yields CDR1 LNHNV and CDR2 YYDKDF (reference sequence). The ends were cut back, 0 bases at V and 6 bases at J, with 11 bases in the middle. This CDR3 has 15 residues. This CDR3 is CATSRDQGWDEKLFF. CDR3 bases: TGTGCCACCAGCAGAGATCAGGGTTGGGATGAAAAACTGTTTTTT.

CDR3 residues: CASSLAGGLYNEQFF. Here the CDR3 DNA reads TGCGCCAGCAGCTTGGCGGGGGGACTTTACAATGAGCAGTTCTTC. The J gene is TRBJ2-1, the V gene TRBV5-1, with 7 bases identical to TRBD2. Germline V gene lookup returns CDR1 SGHRS and CDR2 YFSETQ. V lost 0 bases, J lost 4 bases, and 4 bases stayed unmatched. The CDR3 covers 15 residues.

V gene TRBV6-5 combines with J gene TRBJ1-2, with D possibly matching TRBD1 (6 bases). Per the germline V gene, CDR1 is MNHEY and CDR2 is SVGAGI. Trimming cost V 5 bases and J 4 bases, with 11 bases left between them. CDR3 length: 13 amino acids. The CDR3 spells CASSPQGPYGYTF. In DNA form, the CDR3 reads TGTGCCAGCAGTCCACAGGGTCCCTATGGCTACACCTTC.

The chain recombines TRBV5-1 with TRBJ2-7; D gene ambiguous. Germline assignment: CDR1 SGHRS and CDR2 YFSETQ. Trimming pared 0 bases from V and 2 bases from J, leaving 9 bases between. The CDR3 consists of 14 residues. CDR3 coding DNA: TGCGCCAGCAGCTTGGCCACGGGCCCCTACGAGCAGTACTTC. Protein sequence: CASSLATGPYEQYF.

The chain carries TRBV19 and TRBJ1-6; no clear D gene. Looked up from germline, CDR1 is LNHDA and CDR2 is SQIVND (reference sequence). Trimming removed 3 bases from V and 7 bases from J, with 10 bases in between. The CDR3 length is 14 residues. In nucleotides, the CDR3 is TGTGCCAGTAGTATTACGCTAATAAATTCACCCCTCCACTTT. As protein: CASSITLINSPLHF.

The chain carries TRBV6-5 and TRBJ1-1; tentative D call: TRBD1 (6 bases). There are 14 residues in the CDR3. The V end lost 8 bases, the J end lost 3 bases, and 16 bases lay between the germline ends. CDR1 and CDR2 from the germline V gene are MNHEY and SVGAGI. CDR3 bases: TGTGCCAGCGCTACAGGGTTTGAAGACACTGAAGCTTTCTTT. Protein product: CASATGFEDTEAFF.

The rearrangement joins TRBV4-1 to TRBJ1-2; tentatively, D is TRBD1 (5 bases). Trimming took 0 bases from V and 7 from J, leaving 18 bases between them. The CDR3 is 16 amino acids. CDR1 and CDR2 from the germline V gene are MGHRA and YSYEKL. The CDR3 sequence is CASSQDDRRDVSGYTF. The CDR3 DNA reads TGCGCCAGCAGCCAAGATGATAGGCGGGACGTAAGTGGCTACACCTTC.

V gene TRBV7-3 combines with J gene TRBJ2-3; no definite D call. The V gene lost 2 bases and the J gene lost 0 bases, with 9 bases spanning the gap. Germline CDR1 is SGHTA and CDR2 is FQGTGA. The CDR3 runs to 15 residues. The DNA of the CDR3 is TGTGCCAGCAGCTTAGGAGCTTCTAGCACAGATACGCAGTATTTT. As protein: CASSLGASSTDTQYF.

V and J are TRBV5-1 and TRBJ2-2; 7 bases map to TRBD1. The V and J ends lost 4 bases and 3 bases, in that order; junction bases with no gene match: 0. This CDR3 spans 13 amino acids. CDR1 is SGHRS, CDR2 YFSETQ, per germline. For the CDR3, the DNA is TGCGCCAGCAGCGACAGGGACACCGGGGAGCTGTTTTTT. Amino acid sequence: CASSDRDTGELFF.

V and J are TRBV18 and TRBJ1-2; D gene uncertain. Germline CDR1 KGHSH, CDR2 LQKENI. V was pared by 0 bases and J by 2 bases, with 7 bases between. CDR3 length equals 14 residues. This CDR3 reads CASSPPSGNYGYTF. The CDR3, as DNA: TGTGCCAGCTCACCACCGTCGGGGAACTATGGCTACACCTTC.

The table lists this clone with many counts. V is TRBV25-1 and J is TRBJ2-7; 7 nucleotides align to TRBD1. Trimming took 4 bases from V and 11 from J; bases not matched to a gene: 8. CDR1 MGHDK and CDR2 SYGVNS come from the germline V gene. CDR3 length: 12 amino acids. DNA of the CDR3: TGTGCCAGCAGTGCCCCGACAGGGACAGAGTACTTC. It translates to CASSAPTGTEYF.

This clone was counted between two and nine times. The chain recombines TRBV11-3 with TRBJ1-1; TRBD1 aligns across 7 bases. Germline CDR1 SGHNT, CDR2 YENEEA. The CDR3 has 14 amino acids. Trimming cost V 2 bases and J 3 bases; bases outside gene matches: 3. In DNA, the CDR3 is TGTGCCAGCAGCTTAAGACAGGGAGACACTGAAGCTTTCTTT. This codes for CASSLRQGDTEAFF.

This clone was picked up one time. J is TRBJ2-1 and V is TRBV10-3; 11 positions match TRBD2. This CDR3 is built from 18 residues. V lost 6 bases and J lost 2; bases outside the gene matches: 12. CDR1 is ENHRY, CDR2 SYGVKD, per germline. The CDR3 loop is CAIRGFPRLAGTYNEQFF. CDR3 DNA sequence: TGTGCCATCAGGGGGTTTCCCCGACTAGCGGGGACCTACAATGAGCAGTTCTTC.

This chain uses TRBV30 with TRBJ1-5; D is unclear. CDR1 GTSNPN and CDR2 SVGIG come from the germline V gene (reference sequence). Deletions cut 5 bases from V and 4 bases from J, with 15 bases between. CDR3 length equals 14 residues. The CDR3 bases are TGTGCCTGGGGTATTAACCTTGGGAATCAGCCCCAGCATTTT. Its protein is CAWGINLGNQPQHF.